This T cell receptor (beta chain) was identified in a study of neurological immune-mediated disorders. The cDNA was produced through 5'RACE with 10-nucleotide random UMIs. One entry per CDR3 protein results from TCRdb running MiXCR on the 5' RACE reads. The repertoire includes about 59,000 distinct CDR3 sequences, 9.5% to 15% of them detected once, and around 10% sits in the top ten. A word on this clonotype: The CDR3 does not close with the conserved phenylalanine or tryptophan, likely indicating a read error.

Germline V gene lookup returns CDR1 SGHRS and CDR2 YFSETQ. Trimming stripped 1 base from V and 4 bases from J, with 15 bases between. The CDR3 extends over 16 amino acids. The gene calls are TRBV5-1 and TRBJ2-1; TRBD2 is a possible D gene (6 bases). Material for sequencing was PBMCs. The TCR was taken from an older woman with HTLV-1-associated myelopathy (HAM/TSP). DNA of the CDR3: TGCGCCAGCAGCTTGTGGCGGGAAAATAGGTACAATGAGCAGTTCTTA. Protein sequence: CASSLWRENRYNEQFL.